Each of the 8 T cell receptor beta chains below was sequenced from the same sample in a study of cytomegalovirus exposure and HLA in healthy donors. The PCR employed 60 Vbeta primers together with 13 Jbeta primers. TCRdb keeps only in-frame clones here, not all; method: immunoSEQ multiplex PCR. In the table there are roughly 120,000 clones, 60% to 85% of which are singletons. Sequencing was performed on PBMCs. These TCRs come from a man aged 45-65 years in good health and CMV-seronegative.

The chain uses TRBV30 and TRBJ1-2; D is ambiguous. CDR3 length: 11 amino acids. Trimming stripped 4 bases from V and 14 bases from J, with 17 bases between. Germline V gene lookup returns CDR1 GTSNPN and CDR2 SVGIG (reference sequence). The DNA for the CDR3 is TGTGCCTGGACTTACACTAGACTCTTTACCTTC. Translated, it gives CAWTYTRLFTF. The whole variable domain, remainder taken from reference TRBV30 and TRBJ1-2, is SQTIHQWPATLVQPVGSPLSLECTVEGTSNPNLYWYRQAAGRGLQLLFYSVGIGQISSEVPQNLSASRPQDRQFILSSKKLLLSDSGFYLCAWTYTRLFTFGSGTRLTVV.

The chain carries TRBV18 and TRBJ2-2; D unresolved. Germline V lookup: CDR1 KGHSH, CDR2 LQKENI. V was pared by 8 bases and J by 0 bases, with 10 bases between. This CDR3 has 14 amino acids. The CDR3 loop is CASRSGSNTGELFF. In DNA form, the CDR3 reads TGTGCCAGCCGTTCGGGTTCGAACACCGGGGAGCTGTTTTTT. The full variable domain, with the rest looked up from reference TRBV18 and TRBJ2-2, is NAGVMQNPRHLVRRRGQEARLRCSPMKGHSHVYWYRQLPEEGLKFMVYLQKENIIDESGMPKERFSAEFPKEGPSILRIQQVVRGDSAAYFCASRSGSNTGELFFGEGSRLTVL.

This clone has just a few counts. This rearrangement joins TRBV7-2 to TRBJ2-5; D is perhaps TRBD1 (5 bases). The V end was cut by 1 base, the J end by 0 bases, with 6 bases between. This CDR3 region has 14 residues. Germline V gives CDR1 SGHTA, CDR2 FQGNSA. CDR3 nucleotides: TGTGCCAGCAGCTTAGACAGGTACCAAGAGACCCAGTACTTC. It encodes CASSLDRYQETQYF.

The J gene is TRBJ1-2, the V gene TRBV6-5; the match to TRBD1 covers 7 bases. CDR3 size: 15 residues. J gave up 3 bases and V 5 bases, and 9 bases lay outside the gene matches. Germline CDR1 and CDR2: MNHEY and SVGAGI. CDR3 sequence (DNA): TGTGCCAGCAGTACAACTCCGGGACAGCACTATGGCTACACCTTC. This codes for CASSTTPGQHYGYTF.

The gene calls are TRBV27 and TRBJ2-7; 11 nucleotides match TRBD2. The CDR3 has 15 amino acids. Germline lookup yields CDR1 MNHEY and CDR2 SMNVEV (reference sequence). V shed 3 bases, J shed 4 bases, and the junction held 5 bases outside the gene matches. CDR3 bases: TGTGCCAGCAGTTTTAGCGGGGGGGGAACTTACGAGCAGTACTTC. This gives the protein CASSFSGGGTYEQYF.

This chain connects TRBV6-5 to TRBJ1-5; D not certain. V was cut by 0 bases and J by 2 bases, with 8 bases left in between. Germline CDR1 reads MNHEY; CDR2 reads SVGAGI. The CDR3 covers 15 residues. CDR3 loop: CASSYSGTGNQPQHF. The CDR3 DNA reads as TGTGCCAGCAGTTACTCGGGTACAGGCAATCAGCCCCAGCATTTT.

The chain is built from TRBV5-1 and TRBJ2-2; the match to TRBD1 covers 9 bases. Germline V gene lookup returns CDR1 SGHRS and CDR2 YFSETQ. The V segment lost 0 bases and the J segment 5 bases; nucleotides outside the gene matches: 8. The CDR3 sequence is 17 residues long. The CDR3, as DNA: TGCGCCAGCAGCTTGGCAACAGGGGGCGAGGGGACCGGGGAGCTGTTTTTT. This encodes CASSLATGGEGTGELFF.

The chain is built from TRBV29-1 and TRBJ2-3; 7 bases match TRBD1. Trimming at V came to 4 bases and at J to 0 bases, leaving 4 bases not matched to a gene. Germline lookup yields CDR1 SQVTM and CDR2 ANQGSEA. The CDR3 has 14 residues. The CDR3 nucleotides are TGCAGCGTTGCAGTGGGACAGAGCACAGATACGCAGTATTTT. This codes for CSVAVGQSTDTQYF.